The 19 T cell receptor beta chains reported below all come from one sample, sequenced in a study of graft-versus-host responses after intestinal transplantation listed by TCRdb under 2021. No antigen has been identified for these receptors. Library preparation was by the immunoSEQ multiplex PCR assay. Here the immuneACCESS table is served through TCRdb, limited to in-frame sequences with V and J called. Missing clones are a known gap in these copies; in checked studies unresolved V genes cover under half, and the rest lacks a known reason. This sample comprises roughly 90,000 clones, approximately 90% of them detected only once. The ten largest clonotypes hold 0.35% of the sample. The sample's time point, from its label and the paper: cells obtained before transplantation from donor or recipient. This material consisted of unstimulated CD4+ T cells sorted from spleen or lymph node cells, taken before transplant. These receptors originate from a human donor who was the organ donor for an intestinal transplant.

The chain has TRBV10-1 and TRBJ1-1, with TRBD1 matching 8 bases. In germline, CDR1 is WNHNN, CDR2 SYGVQD (reference sequence). This CDR3 has 17 residues. Losses at the gene ends were 3 bases for V and 2 bases for J; bases not matched to a gene: 11. CDR3 coding DNA: TGCGCCAGCAGTGATCGCCACACAGGGGGAGAAAACACTGAAGCTTTCTTT. It encodes CASSDRHTGGENTEAFF.

This chain links TRBV2 with TRBJ2-7, with D perhaps matching TRBD2 (6 bases). V lost 5 bases and J lost 4, with 15 bases in between. Looked up from germline, CDR1 is SNHLY and CDR2 is FYNNEI. CDR3 length equals 14 residues. This CDR3 is CASSHWDFSYEQYF. The CDR3 region has the DNA TGTGCCAGCAGTCATTGGGACTTCTCTTACGAGCAGTACTTC.

V and J are TRBV19 and TRBJ1-3; 7 bases match TRBD1. The CDR3 spans 15 residues. Germline CDR1 LNHDA, CDR2 SQIVND (reference sequence). V lost 5 bases, J lost 0 bases, and 4 bases stayed unmatched. CDR3 amino acids: CASSWTGLSGNTIYF. The CDR3 bases are TGTGCCAGTAGTTGGACAGGTCTCTCTGGAAACACCATATATTTT.

The chain carries TRBV6-6 and TRBJ2-1, with D tentatively TRBD2 (5 bases). The V end lost 2 bases, the J end lost 7 bases, and 15 bases lay between the germline ends. Per the germline V gene, CDR1 is MNHNY and CDR2 is SVGAGI (reference sequence). This CDR3 comprises 15 residues. CDR3 in amino acids: CASSYLASERNEQFF. As DNA, the CDR3 is TGTGCCAGCAGTTACCTAGCATCCGAACGGAATGAGCAGTTCTTC.

The rearrangement links TRBV5-1 to TRBJ2-3; D uncertain. Germline CDR1 SGHRS, CDR2 YFSETQ. V shed 5 bases and J shed 3 bases, with 7 bases lying between them. The CDR3 totals 12 residues. CDR3 sequence (DNA): TGCGCCAGCAGGGCACGAACAGATACGCAGTATTTT. This gives the protein CASRARTDTQYF.

This chain links TRBV5-1 with TRBJ2-7; 9 bases line up with TRBD1. With 3 bases clipped from V and 0 bases from J, the junction kept 7 bases outside the gene matches. This CDR3 region has 16 residues. The germline V gene encodes CDR1 SGHRS and CDR2 YFSETQ. In DNA form, the CDR3 reads TGCGCCAGCAGCTCTTGGACAGGGGCAAGCTCCTACGAGCAGTACTTC. Translating it yields CASSSWTGASSYEQYF.

The chain employs TRBV9 and TRBJ2-7; TRBD1 matches at 7 bases. The CDR3 totals 17 residues. After removal of 1 base from V and 5 bases from J, the junction contained 15 bases not matched to a gene. Germline V CDR1 and CDR2: SGDLS, YYNGEE. The CDR3 region has the DNA TGTGCCAGCAGCGTATTTTGCCGGGGACAGACTTGCGACGAGCAGTACTTC. Its translation is CASSVFCRGQTCDEQYF.

V and J are TRBV11-1 and TRBJ2-4; TRBD2 matches 12 bases. The CDR3 contains 19 residues. The V gene end was trimmed by 2 bases and the J gene end by 0 bases; junction bases not matched to a gene: 8. The V gene's germline CDR1 is SGHAT and CDR2 FQDESV (reference sequence). In DNA form, the CDR3 reads TGTGCCAGCAGCTTATCTTTGACTAGCGGGAGCATAGCCAAAAACATTCAGTACTTC. Residues: CASSLSLTSGSIAKNIQYF. Full variable domain (missing parts from reference TRBV11-1 and TRBJ2-4): EAEVAQSPRYKITEKSQAVAFWCDPISGHATLYWYRQILGQGPELLVQFQDESVVDDSQLPKDRFSAERLKGVDSTLKIQPAELGDSAMYLCASSLSLTSGSIAKNIQYFGAGTRLSVL.

The V and J genes are TRBV27 and TRBJ1-1; D call uncertain. The CDR3 loop spans 13 amino acids. The germline V gene encodes CDR1 MNHEY and CDR2 SMNVEV (reference sequence). V lost 2 bases and J lost 4, with 8 bases in between. The CDR3 nucleotides read TGTGCCAGCAGTTTAATTCGCGGCACTGAAGCTTTCTTT. Amino acid sequence: CASSLIRGTEAFF.

V usage is TRBV5-4 and J usage is TRBJ1-1, with 9 bases that match TRBD1. V gave up 4 bases and J gave up 5 bases; unmatched junction bases: 9. Per the germline V gene, CDR1 is SGHNT and CDR2 is YYREEE (reference sequence). The CDR3 runs 15 residues. CDR3 amino acids: CASSPGGQGRTEAFF. For the CDR3, the DNA is TGTGCCAGCAGCCCGGGCGGACAGGGGAGAACTGAAGCTTTCTTT.

CDR3 nucleotide sequence: TGTGCCAGCAGCCTGGACAGGGAACAGCCCCAGCATTTT. This encodes CASSLDREQPQHF. This chain connects TRBV11-2 to TRBJ1-5; 8 bases line up with TRBD1. Germline lookup yields CDR1 SGHAT and CDR2 FQNNGV. This CDR3 region has 13 residues. Germline trimming cut 5 bases from V and 7 bases from J; bases unmatched to any gene: 4.

The rearrangement joins TRBV19 to TRBJ2-3; tentative D call: TRBD2 (7 bases). Trimming removed 4 bases at V and 7 bases at J, with 18 bases between. This CDR3 spans 15 amino acids. Germline V gene data show CDR1 as LNHDA and CDR2 as SQIVND (reference sequence). The CDR3 region is CASSRGGLAAYTQYF. The CDR3 DNA reads TGTGCCAGTAGTAGGGGGGGGCTAGCGGCCTATACGCAGTATTTT.

The J gene is TRBJ2-5, the V gene TRBV10-3, with TRBD2 identical over 8 bases. V dropped 0 bases and J dropped 2; count of bases not matched to a gene: 8. The CDR3 is 17 residues long. CDR1 and CDR2 from the germline V gene are ENHRY and SYGVKD. The CDR3 here is CAISESKGLAIQETQYF. The DNA of the CDR3 is TGTGCCATCAGTGAGTCTAAAGGACTAGCAATTCAAGAGACCCAGTACTTC.

V and J are TRBV10-1 and TRBJ1-6, with no clear D. Trimming removed 2 bases at V and 7 bases at J, with 6 bases between. The CDR3 contains 13 residues. CDR1 WNHNN and CDR2 SYGVQD come from the germline V gene (reference sequence). The CDR3, as DNA: TGCGCCAGCAGTGAGGATCTAAATTCACCCCTCCACTTT. It translates to CASSEDLNSPLHF.

The V call is TRBV7-9, the J call TRBJ1-2; no definite D call. CDR3 size: 13 residues. Germline V CDR1 and CDR2: SEHNR, FQNEAQ (reference sequence). Trimming cost V 0 bases and J 6 bases, with 8 bases left between them. The CDR3 region has the DNA TGTGCCAGCAGCTTAGCGCCGGGAGATGGCTACACCTTC. It codes for CASSLAPGDGYTF.

The chain uses TRBV19 and TRBJ1-2; 10 nucleotides match TRBD1. The CDR3 length is 19 residues. Losses at the gene ends were 2 bases for V and 2 bases for J; bases not matched to a gene: 14. From germline, CDR1 is LNHDA and CDR2 SQIVND (reference sequence). The CDR3 DNA follows: TGTGCCAGTAGTATAAAGGACATGTCCGACAGGGGGCAGAACTATGGCTACACCTTC. Translated, it gives CASSIKDMSDRGQNYGYTF.

The rearrangement joins TRBV4-2 to TRBJ1-1; 8 nucleotides match TRBD1. Germline CDR1 and CDR2: LGHNA and YNFKEQ. CDR3 length: 15 amino acids. V was pared by 4 bases and J by 3 bases, with 7 bases of the junction left unmatched. CDR3 amino acids: CASSRQGRWDTEAFF. The CDR3 DNA is TGTGCCAGCAGCCGACAGGGGAGGTGGGACACTGAAGCTTTCTTT.

The chain employs TRBV19 and TRBJ2-2; 7 positions match TRBD1. The V gene end was trimmed by 1 base and the J gene end by 5 bases; junction bases not matched to a gene: 4. This CDR3 contains 15 residues. From germline, CDR1 is LNHDA and CDR2 SQIVND (reference sequence). CDR3 sequence: CASSIAQGWTGELFF. The CDR3 DNA reads as TGTGCCAGTAGTATAGCACAGGGGTGGACCGGGGAGCTGTTTTTT.

V usage is TRBV9 and J usage is TRBJ2-2, with D possibly TRBD1 on 5 matching bases. Germline CDR1 SGDLS, CDR2 YYNGEE. The CDR3 consists of 15 residues. Trimming took 0 bases from V and 0 from J, leaving 6 bases between them. Here the CDR3 DNA reads TGTGCCAGCAGCGTAGGGGGCGCGAACACCGGGGAGCTGTTTTTT. This sequence encodes CASSVGGANTGELFF.